This T cell receptor beta chain was obtained from a study of cytomegalovirus exposure and HLA in healthy donors. Study overall: In a previous analysis, about 100 million unique TCR beta sequences were found from some 180 million T cells. From donors who were HLA-typed, an early data release held 65 million to 85 million unique TCRs. Overall study findings and caveats: When analyzed later, a missense DCLRE1C variant was found to be linked to TCR beta V- and J-gene trimming. Rare TCR sequences predominated, though certain public TCRs were found in many donors.

The germline V gene encodes CDR1 SEHNR and CDR2 FQNEAQ (reference sequence). This CDR3 has 15 residues. The V and J ends lost 5 bases and 10 bases respectively, with 18 bases between them. To note about this clone: No antigen is known for it.

Vbeta (60) and Jbeta (13) primers were used in the PCR. Generated by immunoSEQ multiplex PCR, the TCRdb table keeps only in-frame clones and is missing some. This table has about 180,000 clones, 76% appearing once. The source is a young woman in good health and CMV-seropositive. This sequence joins TRBV7-9 and TRBJ1-6, with D perhaps TRBD1 (6 bases). Sequencing was performed on PBMCs. CDR3 sequence: CASSTRTELGSPLHF. CDR3 DNA: TGTGCCAGCAGCACCCGGACAGAACTCGGGTCACCCCTCCACTTT.